This TCR beta chain was identified during a study of cytomegalovirus exposure and HLA in healthy donors. Study at large: Of the donors genotyped, 300 to 500 in all, around 77% fell in the Caucasian-associated ancestry cluster.

The primer mix had 60 Vbeta and 13 Jbeta primers. Method: immunoSEQ multiplex PCR; TCRdb's copy keeps in-frame clones and lacks some. The data hold tens of thousands of clones, with around 70% observed a single time. Study results and caveats: In a later analysis, CMV-associated beta chains were mostly HLA-associated, it appeared. As immune exposure information, only CMV serostatus was available. A later analysis showed TCR association rates differing by HLA locus, peaking at DRB1 and lowest at HLA-C.

This CDR3 has 15 amino acids. Germline trimming cut 7 bases from V and 3 bases from J; bases unmatched to any gene: 10. Germline CDR1 is LNHDA and CDR2 is SQIVND (reference sequence). Concerning this clone: Its specificity is unknown.

The origin of this receptor is a man in his 60s in good health and CMV-seronegative. The sample was PBMCs. This chain uses TRBV19 with TRBJ2-3; 7 positions match TRBD1. The DNA for the CDR3 is TGTGCCAGTAAAGTAGGAACAGGGGTAACAGATACGCAGTATTTT. This translates into CASKVGTGVTDTQYF.